These 2 T cell receptor beta chains were sequenced from one sample in a study of breast tumors, draining lymph nodes, adjacent tissues. MiXCR, applied by TCRdb to the multiplex PCR reads, yields one record per CDR3 protein. The sample has roughly 49,000 distinct CDR3 sequences; around 40% are singletons. Input material: breast tumor tissue. All receptors derive from a female donor with breast cancer. Some clones in this sample may be carry-over from other donors' samples.

This clonotype was counted many times. The rearrangement links TRBV20-1 to TRBJ2-1; 9 bases are shared with TRBD2. The CDR3 consists of 13 residues. The junction had 3 bases not matched to a gene; V was cut back by 2 bases and J by 7 bases. Per germline, CDR1 DFQATT and CDR2 SNEGSKA (reference sequence). The CDR3 nucleotides are TGCAGTGCTAGATCCAGCGGGAGGAATGAGCAGTTCTTC. The encoded protein is CSARSSGRNEQFF.

V usage is TRBV7-3 and J usage is TRBJ2-5; 15 nucleotides match TRBD2. Germline values: CDR1 SGHTA, CDR2 FQGTGA. The CDR3 spans 17 residues. J gave up 9 bases and V 5 bases, and 13 bases lay outside the gene matches. The DNA of the CDR3 is TGTGCCAGCAGCAGCGGACTAGCGGGAGGGAGGTGGGAGCCCCAGTACTTC. It translates to CASSSGLAGGRWEPQYF.